Included here is one T cell receptor beta chain sequence, with context. What it recognizes is unknown. The data belong to a study of T cells in Graves' hyperthyroidism and ophthalmopathy. V was clipped by 5 bases and J by 3 bases; unmatched bases: 5. Germline-derived CDR1 and CDR2 are SQVTM and ANQGSEA. This CDR3 region has 13 residues. The investigators amplified TCR beta CDR3 regions from RNA transcripts. First-round RT-PCR with HTBI primers amplified the TCR CDR3 region. One entry per CDR3 protein results from TCRdb running MiXCR on the multiplex PCR reads. The sample consists of over 700,000 distinct CDR3 sequences, approximately 40% of them appearing once. General observations from the study: With a median lead of approximately 6 months before onset, the model predicted ophthalmopathy.

The sequence derives from a woman aged 40 to 55 with Graves' hyperthyroidism. V and J are TRBV29-1 and TRBJ2-7; 9 positions agree with TRBD1. What was sequenced was blood. The CDR3 sequence: CSVLPGQGYEQYF. CDR3 in DNA: TGCAGCGTTCTCCCGGGACAGGGCTACGAGCAGTACTTC.